Given below is one T cell receptor (beta chain) in context. As yet, its antigen is unknown. For sorted subsets, about 190 ng DNA per replicate equaled about 27,000 T cell genomes. TCRdb keeps only in-frame clones here, not all; method: immunoSEQ multiplex PCR. The sample yields fewer than 1.8 million clones, approximately 98.5% seen once. The data were obtained in a study of shared clonotypes between healthy human individuals. General study findings and limits: In the sorted subsets, rarefaction showed sequencing was incomplete despite large depth.

CDR1 is MNHEY, CDR2 SMNVEV, per germline (reference sequence). Trimming removed 2 bases at V and 4 bases at J, with 6 bases between. The CDR3 covers 13 residues. The rearrangement uses TRBV27 and TRBJ1-3; D is ambiguous. This TCR derives from a man aged 25 to 40 in good health. Sequenced: naive CD4+ T cells sorted from blood. The subset: CD45RA+ positively selected. CDR3 sequence: CASSLGPGNTIYF. CDR3 nucleotide sequence: TGTGCCAGCAGTTTAGGGCCCGGAAACACCATATATTTT.